The 24 T cell receptor beta chains presented below share a single source sample, sequenced in a study of cytomegalovirus exposure and HLA in healthy donors. Vbeta (60) and Jbeta (13) primers were used in the PCR. The method was immunoSEQ multiplex PCR; TCRdb's version includes in-frame clones alone and lacks a portion of them. The sample yields 100,000 to 150,000 clones, 81% seen once. Sequenced material: PBMCs. Every receptor here comes from a man in his late teens or twenties in good health and CMV-seronegative.

The chain has TRBV2 and TRBJ1-4; D perhaps matches TRBD1 (6 bases). There are 14 residues in the CDR3. Trimming left V 3 bases short and J 8 bases short, with 13 bases between. From germline, CDR1 is SNHLY and CDR2 FYNNEI. This CDR3 is CASSEAGVSEKLFF. Written as DNA, the CDR3 is TGTGCCAGCAGTGAGGCAGGGGTTAGCGAAAAACTGTTTTTT. The full variable domain, rest sourced from reference TRBV2 and TRBJ1-4, is EPEVTQTPSHQVTQMGQEVILRCVPISNHLYFYWYRQILGQKVEFLVSFYNNEISEKSEIFDDQFSVERPDGSNFTLKIRSTKLEDSAMYFCASSEAGVSEKLFFGSGTQLSVL.

The V call is TRBV6-5, the J call TRBJ2-5, with TRBD2 matching over 10 bases. Germline CDR1 reads MNHEY; CDR2 reads SVGAGI. The V and J ends lost 6 bases and 4 bases, in that order; junction bases with no gene match: 8. The CDR3 has 15 amino acids. This CDR3 reads CASSPQRGGRETQYF. The CDR3 DNA follows: TGTGCCAGCAGCCCCCAGCGGGGGGGCCGAGAGACCCAGTACTTC.

This clone appeared a single time. V is TRBV5-1 and J is TRBJ2-2; no clear D gene. V was cut by 0 bases and J by 3 bases, with 6 bases left in between. The germline V gene has CDR1 SGHRS and CDR2 YFSETQ. The CDR3 runs 14 residues. CDR3 loop: CASSLDADTGELFF. The CDR3, as DNA: TGCGCCAGCAGCTTGGACGCGGACACCGGGGAGCTGTTTTTT. The full variable domain, rest sourced from reference TRBV5-1 and TRBJ2-2, is KAGVTQTPRYLIKTRGQQVTLSCSPISGHRSVSWYQQTPGQGLQFLFEYFSETQRNKGNFPGRFSGRQFSNSRSEMNVSTLELGDSALYLCASSLDADTGELFFGEGSRLTVL.

The count of this clone is one. The rearrangement joins TRBV9 to TRBJ2-1; TRBD1 matches 10 bases. The CDR3 has 14 amino acids. Per the germline V gene, CDR1 is SGDLS and CDR2 is YYNGEE. The V segment lost 5 bases and the J segment 4 bases; nucleotides outside the gene matches: 3. The CDR3 bases are TGTGCCAGCAGTCCGGGACAGGGGTACAATGAGCAGTTCTTC. It is translated as CASSPGQGYNEQFF.

The J gene is TRBJ2-7, the V gene TRBV5-4, with 9 bases aligning to TRBD1. Trimming took 9 bases from V and 7 from J; bases not matched to a gene: 11. Germline V gene sequence: CDR1 SGHNT, CDR2 YYREEE (reference sequence). The CDR3 runs 13 residues. CDR3 region: CATRDREYGEQYF. The CDR3 DNA sequence: TGTGCCACTAGGGACAGGGAATATGGAGAGCAGTACTTC.

Here the CDR3 DNA reads TGTGCCAGCAGTTCAGGGGCCCTCTCTGGGGCCAACGTCCTGACTTTC. It codes for CASSSGALSGANVLTF. This chain links TRBV6-5 with TRBJ2-6; TRBD1 might be the D (6 bases). V lost 4 bases, J lost 0 bases, and 10 bases lay in between. CDR3 size: 16 residues. In germline, CDR1 is MNHEY, CDR2 SVGAGI.

This clone was seen a handful of times. The V and J genes are TRBV7-8 and TRBJ2-7; 9 nucleotides match TRBD1. CDR3 length: 14 amino acids. Germline CDR1 and CDR2: SGHVS and FQNEAQ. The ends lost 5 bases at V and 4 bases at J; junction bases unmatched: 6. The CDR3 DNA sequence: TGTGCCAGCAGCCCTAGAGGGACAGGGTACGAGCAGTACTTC. Protein sequence: CASSPRGTGYEQYF.

This clone occurred once. The chain has TRBV5-1 and TRBJ1-6; 10 positions agree with TRBD1. The CDR3 is 19 amino acids. Per germline, CDR1 SGHRS and CDR2 YFSETQ. V lost 4 bases, J lost 1 base, and 11 bases stayed unmatched. Here the CDR3 DNA reads TGCGCCAGCAGCCCCAGACAGGGGGCGGACTGGTCCTATAATTCACCCCTCCACTTT. This gives the protein CASSPRQGADWSYNSPLHF.

This chain connects TRBV7-2 to TRBJ2-1; possibly TRBD2 for D (6 bases). Trimming removed 5 bases from V and 3 bases from J, with 14 bases in between. The CDR3 is made up of 15 amino acids. Germline assignment: CDR1 SGHTA and CDR2 FQGNSA. CDR3 coding DNA: TGTGCCAGCAGCCACTGGGACGGGGGCTACAATGAGCAGTTCTTC. Its protein product is CASSHWDGGYNEQFF.

The chain couples TRBV6-8 to TRBJ1-3; D is uncertain. Trimming shortened V by 2 bases and J by 3 bases, and 17 bases separated the two germline ends. This CDR3 is 17 amino acids long. From germline, CDR1 is MNHGY and CDR2 SAAAGT. DNA of the CDR3: TGTGCCAGCAGTTACCCCTTGACTGGCCAATTTGGAAACACCATATATTTT. Translating it yields CASSYPLTGQFGNTIYF.

This chain connects TRBV6-5 to TRBJ1-2; D call uncertain. V lost 8 bases to trimming and J lost 8 bases, with 18 bases between them. From germline, CDR1 is MNHEY and CDR2 SVGAGI. The CDR3 is 13 residues long. Here the CDR3 DNA reads TGTGCCAGCTCCGAGACACCCCGTGTGGGCTACACCTTC. This codes for CASSETPRVGYTF.

This rearrangement joins TRBV2 to TRBJ2-1; unclear D gene. V dropped 4 bases and J dropped 12 bases, with 16 bases sitting between them. CDR3 length: 13 residues. The germline V gene has CDR1 SNHLY and CDR2 FYNNEI. The CDR3 reads CASSGENSSGQFF. In nucleotides, the CDR3 is TGTGCCAGCAGTGGAGAAAACAGCTCCGGGCAGTTCTTC.

This chain connects TRBV4-2 to TRBJ1-2, with 7 positions matching TRBD1. The trim removed 0 bases at V and 8 bases at J, leaving 12 bases unmatched. CDR1 and CDR2 from the germline V gene are LGHNA and YNFKEQ. This CDR3 has 16 residues. This CDR3 is CASSQDGTGAPRGYTF. CDR3 DNA: TGTGCCAGCAGCCAAGATGGAACAGGGGCCCCTCGGGGCTACACCTTC.

The chain employs TRBV7-6 and TRBJ2-5; TRBD2 matches at 13 bases. The CDR3 runs to 17 residues. After removal of 1 base from V and 2 bases from J, the junction contained 4 bases not matched to a gene. Germline CDR1 reads SGHVS; CDR2 reads FNYEAQ. CDR3 in amino acids: CASSLGGLAGIQETQYF. The CDR3 DNA is TGTGCCAGCAGCTTAGGGGGACTAGCGGGGATACAAGAGACCCAGTACTTC.

DNA of the CDR3: TGCGCCAGCAGCTGGCGGACAGGAACTACCGGCTACACCTTC. Translated: CASSWRTGTTGYTF. The V gene is TRBV5-1, the J gene TRBJ1-2; 7 positions agree with TRBD1. CDR3 length: 14 residues. CDR1 is SGHRS and CDR2 is YFSETQ in the germline V gene. J was trimmed by 8 bases and V by 3 bases; bases with no gene match: 10.

The V gene is TRBV9, the J gene TRBJ2-1; TRBD1 is a possible D gene (6 bases). The CDR3 runs 15 residues. Germline CDR1 and CDR2: SGDLS and YYNGEE. V lost 4 bases and J 12 bases, leaving 23 bases between the germline ends. CDR3 sequence: CASSPRDIQPGRQFF. For the CDR3, the DNA is TGTGCCAGCAGCCCCCGGGACATTCAGCCGGGAAGGCAGTTCTTC.

This chain joins TRBV5-8 and TRBJ2-5; TRBD2 might be the D (6 bases). CDR3 length: 15 residues. Trimming cost V 0 bases and J 4 bases, with 13 bases left between them. Per germline, CDR1 SGHTS and CDR2 YDEGEE. This CDR3 is CASSLVRGKGETQYF. The CDR3 nucleotides are TGTGCCAGCAGCTTGGTCCGGGGGAAAGGAGAGACCCAGTACTTC.

About this clone: One junction end does not reproduce the germline sequence, and a read error may be involved. The V and J genes are TRBV7-9 and TRBJ2-7; D not resolved. This CDR3 is 14 amino acids long. Germline CDR1 reads SEHNR; CDR2 reads FQNEAQ (reference sequence). The CDR3 nucleotides read TGTTCCAGCAGCTTAGGTGGCGACACCTACGAGCAGTACTTC. It specifies CSSSLGGDTYEQYF.

In this sample, this clone turned up a few times. The chain employs TRBV4-3 and TRBJ1-1; D might be TRBD1 (5 bases). Germline V CDR1 and CDR2: LGHNA, YSLEER. The CDR3 runs to 15 residues. V was trimmed by 1 base and J by 1 base, leaving 10 bases between them. The DNA of the CDR3 is TGCGCCAGCAGCCAAGGGCGGGGGTGGAACACTGAAGCTTTCTTT. This encodes CASSQGRGWNTEAFF.

V and J are TRBV7-2 and TRBJ1-5; TRBD1 matches at 8 bases. J gave up 2 bases and V 3 bases, and 6 bases lay outside the gene matches. The CDR3 contains 16 residues. Germline CDR1 reads SGHTA; CDR2 reads FQGNSA. The DNA of the CDR3 is TGTGCCAGCAGCTTTTCCGGACAGGGAGGCAATCAGCCCCAGCATTTT. Its protein is CASSFSGQGGNQPQHF.

CDR3 nucleotides: TGTGCCAGCAGCTTAGATCTGCGGGGCTCCCCCTACGAGCAGTACTTC. The encoded protein is CASSLDLRGSPYEQYF. This sequence joins TRBV7-6 and TRBJ2-7, with D possibly being TRBD2 (6 bases). V was cut by 1 base and J by 2 bases, with 15 bases left in between. The CDR3 is 16 amino acids. The germline CDR1 and CDR2 sequences are SGHVS and FNYEAQ. The full variable domain, rest sourced from reference TRBV7-6 and TRBJ2-7, is GAGVSQSPRYKVTKRGQDVALRCDPISGHVSLYWYRQALGQGPEFLTYFNYEAQQDKSGLPNDRFSAERPEGSISTLTIQRTEQRDSAMYRCASSLDLRGSPYEQYFGPGTRLTVT.

The chain is built from TRBV6-1 and TRBJ1-1; 7 nucleotides line up with TRBD1. Per the germline V gene, CDR1 is MNHNS and CDR2 is SASEGT. V gave up 2 bases and J gave up 1 base; unmatched junction bases: 10. The CDR3 has 17 residues. Here the CDR3 DNA reads TGTGCCAGCAGTGAATGGGGGACAGTGAGGGCGAACACTGAAGCTTTCTTT. Translation gives CASSEWGTVRANTEAFF.

The chain couples TRBV5-1 to TRBJ2-1; TRBD2 matches at 14 bases. This CDR3 has 15 residues. Germline lookup yields CDR1 SGHRS and CDR2 YFSETQ. The V gene end was trimmed by 4 bases and the J gene end by 9 bases; junction bases not matched to a gene: 6. The CDR3 region is CASSQTSGGGSEQFF. CDR3 in DNA: TGCGCCAGCAGCCAGACTAGCGGGGGGGGGAGTGAGCAGTTCTTC.

The DNA of the CDR3 is TGTGCCAGCAGTTACTCGATTCAGGACAACAATCAGCCCCAGCATTTT. This translates into CASSYSIQDNNQPQHF. V gene TRBV6-6 combines with J gene TRBJ1-5, with D perhaps matching TRBD1 (5 bases). This CDR3 has 16 amino acids. CDR1 is MNHNY and CDR2 is SVGAGI in the germline V gene (reference sequence). The V end was cut by 0 bases, the J end by 3 bases, with 12 bases between.